Reported below is one T cell receptor (beta chain). The antigen this receptor binds is unknown. The input lacks base qualities; no much larger clone sits a single base away. Germline trimming amounts to 0 bases on V and 6 bases on J, with 8 as the count of junction bases outside the gene matches. Including the terminal cysteine and phenylalanine, the CDR3 comprises 16 residues. Kept here is only the CDR3 DNA, which spans 48 bases and is read in frame from base 1. The germline V gene yields ENHRY for CDR1 and SYGVKD for CDR2. These data belong to a study of cytomegalovirus exposure and HLA in healthy donors (dated by TCRdb to about 2017). For the study in its entirety: An earlier analysis of approximately 640 of the donors reported roughly 300 Gb of sequence data and about 100 million unique TCR beta sequences from about 200 million T cells. About 320 gigabases of sequencing data and approximately 84 million unique TCR sequences were included in an early release covering several hundred HLA-typed donors. Of the roughly 400 genotyped donors, 65% to 90% fell in the genetic ancestry cluster associated with self-reported Caucasian donors. The study aimed to test whether signatures of past pathogen exposure could be identified by cataloging public T cell receptors. Using immunosequencing, the study profiled T cell repertoires from 666 subjects and related those repertoires to cytomegalovirus serostatus. In addition to the first cohort of hundreds of subjects, a separate validation cohort of 100 to 150 different subjects was used. The study combined high-throughput TCR immunosequencing, statistical association of individual TCRs with disease status, and machine learning to predict cytomegalovirus infection status. A later analysis re-analyzed previously published TCR beta repertoires from roughly 630 donors and added high-resolution HLA genotyping to study TCR occurrence patterns. The later analysis used no new phenotypic data to find candidate immune exposures, relying instead on TCR beta sequences and their occurrence across donors. An earlier analysis of approximately 640 of the donors applied high-throughput TCR beta sequencing to assess whether each TCR beta V gene segment acted as functional or pseudogenic. Donor age, sex, ethnicity and CMV serostatus were collected together with the repertoire data. A later genetic analysis took genome-wide SNP genotypes for about three fifths of the 666 donors and used that subset as a discovery cohort. Every discovery cohort repertoire had been produced on one sequencing platform. HLA typing covered class I and class II loci at four-digit resolution. The number of typed donors differed by locus: about 629-630 for A, B, C, DRB1 and DQB1; 522 for DQA1; some 590 for DPA1; and 450 to 480 for DPB1. About five DR-DQ haplotypes were treated as single units for association and clustering because of strong linkage in the cohort. On average, roughly 240,000 unique TCR beta nucleotide sequences were sequenced per donor among several hundred genotyped donors of the cohort, with around 19% of those sequences being non-productive. Study-level results and caveats: Linkage disequilibrium might explain the correlated functional status among segregating V segments, but an unknown experimental factor could not be excluded. In a later genetic analysis, a missense DCLRE1C variant was associated with V-gene and J-gene trimming of TCR beta chains, and the association was replicated in an independent cohort. When HLA alleles, especially DR and DQ, strongly co-occurred, TCR associations were difficult to assign to individual alleles. Some IMGT-functional V segments, including TRBV6-2 and TRBV6-3, could not be told apart with the 87-base-pair reads, so those segments were excluded. According to a later analysis, parvovirus B19, influenza, CMV and Epstein-Barr virus appeared linked to several top co-occurrence clusters. Most CMV-associated TCR beta chains appeared to be HLA-restricted in a later analysis, and the HLA associations seemed to be driven largely by CMV exposure. At a false discovery rate of 0.05, a later analysis linked some 17,000 TCR beta sequences to specific HLA alleles. In a later analysis, HLA-associated TCR beta chains were found to be more clonally expanded and to have lower generation probabilities than equally common non-associated chains. In a later analysis, the rate of TCR association differed among HLA loci, with DRB1 alleles having the most associated TCRs and HLA-C alleles having the fewest. In the study, around 160 TCR beta chains were listed as associated with cytomegalovirus. In both the original and validation cohorts, the classifier was reported to diagnose cytomegalovirus status with high specificity and sensitivity. CMV serostatus was the only immune exposure information available for the cohort. The authors suggested that the approach could potentially be extended to other disease states and immunological phenotypes. Because counts were too low, under 20 rarely observed V segments, including chromosome 9 orphons, were left out of the earlier analysis of 500 to 750 of the donors. Across donors, most TCR sequences were observed very rarely, whereas some public TCRs were present in many individuals. In vitro tests confirmed that a few of the cytomegalovirus-associated TCR beta chains recognize cytomegalovirus antigens. The presence/absence analyses assumed that sequencing depth was roughly uniform across donors, and that assumption may not be true. HLA typing was unavailable for some donors at each locus, so association tests used only the typed subset. A further reported finding was that TCR beta sequences accurately predicted the HLA-A and HLA-B alleles for most subjects in the first cohort. In a later genetic analysis, fewer N-insertions in productive TCRs were reported among donors in an Asian-associated ancestry cluster than the roughly 640-donor mean. The sequencing pipeline was judged likely to have produced a cluster of highly shared sequence variants as a technical artifact. Only TCR beta chains were sequenced in this cohort, and the absence of alpha or paired-chain data limited detectable features. In an earlier analysis of approximately 590 of the donors, most TCR beta V segments were observed in productive rearrangements about 87% or about 30% of the time, broadly matching IMGT annotations.

Libraries were constructed by the immunoSEQ multiplex PCR assay. For the multiplex PCR, a mixture combining 60 forward primers for TCR Vbeta segments and 13 reverse primers for TCR Jbeta segments was used. A multiplex PCR assay on genomic DNA amplified the CDR3 region of rearranged TCR beta genes. The Illumina HiSeq System was used to sequence the amplified TCR beta libraries as 87-base-pair reads. From the authors' description of their analysis: A later analysis counted some 74 million unique TCR beta chains across the 690 or so repertoires, and 10 million to 11 million of these chains were shared by at least two donors. To remove PCR and sequencing errors, raw reads were error-corrected and collapsed into unique sequences using a nearest-neighbor algorithm that merged closely related sequences. V, D and J gene segments were assigned by aligning CDR3 sequences to IMGT reference sequences. For a sequence to be retained, a match of at least six nucleotides to both a V gene segment and a J gene segment was required. Rearrangements were classified as productive when the CDR3 lacked stop codons and remained in frame with V and J, and all other rearrangements were classified as non-productive. CDR3 was defined according to IMGT convention as the region running from the second conserved V-encoded cysteine to the conserved J-encoded phenylalanine. The earlier analysis of 587 of the donors excluded any sequence lacking an unambiguous match to a single V gene segment. An earlier analysis of 500 to 600 of the donors classified V segments as functional when productive rearrangements were above 56.7% and as segregating when the standard deviation between donors was above 5%. To diagnose cytomegalovirus status from the catalog of TCR beta chain sequences, a statistical classification framework was built. V and J gene assignment, in a later analysis, came from comparing TCR nucleotide sequences with IMGT/GENE-DB human TR gene sequences. A later analysis assigned CDR3 sequences and most-parsimonious VDJ recombination scenarios with the TCRdist pipeline. A later analysis defined each TCR beta chain by its CDR3 amino acid sequence plus V-gene family, and excluded reads lacking a unique V-gene family. To address suspected cross-contamination and a sequencing artifact, a later analysis removed around 590 highly shared, low-generation-probability nucleotide sequences. A later analysis calculated a clonal expansion index for each public chain from normalized within-repertoire ranks of inferred template counts. A later analysis computed generation probabilities with a VDJ recombination model fitted to out-of-frame rearrangements, and checked the results against IGoR. Hypergeometric tests were used in a later analysis to score TCR-TCR, TCR-HLA and TCR-CMV co-occurrence, with a repertoire-size bias correction applied to the TCR pairs. False discovery rates were estimated in a later analysis by permuting HLA or CMV assignments 20 times. A later analysis grouped co-occurring TCRs with DBSCAN, adding TCRdist sequence similarity when clustering within HLA-allele-positive subsets. Repertoires with fewer than 30,000 or more than 120,000 public chains were left out of co-occurrence clustering, as were five repertoires with anomalous nucleotide sharing. TCRdb mirrors the immuneACCESS table, restricted to in-frame sequences. Some clones are absent from its copies; in checked studies, under half trace to an unresolved V gene, and the reason for the others is unknown. V, J and clone size reflect that table, while D and trimming were determined from the DNA. This sample is represented by some 97,000 clones; around three quarters of them were singletons. The top ten constitute under 5% of the sample.

The cohort comprised some 680 healthy bone marrow donors. At the time of sampling, all cohort members were nominally healthy, though unrecorded immune exposures were likely present. The donor tested CMV seropositive and was one of the 289 seropositive cohort members. Every donor gave a peripheral blood sample, and the peripheral blood mononuclear cells from that sample were used for TCR beta sequencing. The Qiagen DNeasy Blood Extraction Kit was used to extract genomic DNA from the blood cell samples. The specimen sequenced was PBMCs. This receptor was identified in a woman aged 45 to 65 in good health and CMV-seropositive. Here the chain combines TRBV10-3 and TRBJ2-1; 7 middle bases align to TRBD2. The CDR3 protein is CAISESTGGTSNEQFF. The bases read TGTGCCATCAGTGAGTCGACCGGGGGGACCTCCAATGAGCAGTTCTTC.